This TCR beta chain was retrieved from a study of regulatory T cells in long-lasting Graves disease. Study-wide results and limits: Patients with persistent disease showed a bias toward TRBV28, TRBJ1-2 and TRBJ2-5.

Building of the TCR beta libraries involved iRepertoire HTBI primers and Arm-PCR of CDR3 regions. TCRdb re-analysed the multiplex PCR reads in MiXCR, keeping a single row per CDR3 protein. The table shows a few hundred thousand distinct CDR3 sequences, with 15% to 20% occurring only once. V shed 5 bases and J shed 6 bases, with 8 bases lying between them. The CDR3 covers 11 residues. CDR1 and CDR2 from the germline V gene are SGHRS and YFSETQ. Time point here: newly diagnosed GD, antithyroid drugs for less than 3 months. Extracted PBMC RNA gave rise to the TCR library. This clonotype was seen a handful of times. The antigen is not known. This same sample was also part of a study on T cells in Graves' hyperthyroidism and ophthalmopathy. As reported in that work: First-round RT-PCR with HTBI primers amplified the TCR CDR3 region.

This chain connects TRBV5-1 to TRBJ1-2; D gene unclear. The receptor comes from a woman younger than 30 with Graves disease. The sequenced sample was peripheral blood mononuclear cells (PBMCs), obtained at new diagnosis, from a patient treated with antithyroid drugs. CDR3 amino acids: CASSFSDGYTF. The CDR3, as DNA: TGCGCCAGCAGTTTTAGCGATGGCTACACCTTC.